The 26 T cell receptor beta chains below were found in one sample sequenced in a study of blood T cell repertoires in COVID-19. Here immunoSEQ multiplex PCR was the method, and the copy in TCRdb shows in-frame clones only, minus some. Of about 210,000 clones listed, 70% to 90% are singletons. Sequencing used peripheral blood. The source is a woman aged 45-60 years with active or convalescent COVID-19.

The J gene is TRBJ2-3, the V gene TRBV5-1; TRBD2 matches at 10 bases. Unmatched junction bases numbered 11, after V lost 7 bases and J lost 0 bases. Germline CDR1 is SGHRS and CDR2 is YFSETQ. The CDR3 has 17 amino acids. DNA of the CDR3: TGCGCCAGCCAGCGGGGAACTAGCGGGGTGAGCACAGATACGCAGTATTTT. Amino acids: CASQRGTSGVSTDTQYF.

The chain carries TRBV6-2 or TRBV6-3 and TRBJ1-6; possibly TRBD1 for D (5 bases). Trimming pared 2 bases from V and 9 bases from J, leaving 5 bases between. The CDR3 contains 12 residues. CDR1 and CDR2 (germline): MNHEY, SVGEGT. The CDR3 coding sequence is TGTGCCAGCAGTTACCAGGGTTCACCCCTCCACTTT. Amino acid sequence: CASSYQGSPLHF.

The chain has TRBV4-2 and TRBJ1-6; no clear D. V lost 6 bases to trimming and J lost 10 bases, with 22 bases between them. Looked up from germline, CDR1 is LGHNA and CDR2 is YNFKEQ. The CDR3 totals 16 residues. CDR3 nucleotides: TGTGCCAGCAGACCCACGAAGGGAGCTTTAAACTCACCCCTCCACTTT. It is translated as CASRPTKGALNSPLHF.

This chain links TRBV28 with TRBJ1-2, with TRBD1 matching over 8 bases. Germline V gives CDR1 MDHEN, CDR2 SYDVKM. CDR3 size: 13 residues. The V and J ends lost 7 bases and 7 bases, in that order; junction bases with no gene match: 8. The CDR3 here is CASKGRGHFGYTF. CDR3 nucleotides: TGTGCCAGCAAAGGCAGGGGGCATTTTGGCTACACCTTC.

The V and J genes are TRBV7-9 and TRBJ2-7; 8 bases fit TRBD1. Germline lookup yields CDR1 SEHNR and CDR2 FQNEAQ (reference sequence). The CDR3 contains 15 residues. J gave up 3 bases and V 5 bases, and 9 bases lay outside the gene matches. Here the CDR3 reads CASSLGGTGGYEQYF. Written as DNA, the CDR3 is TGTGCCAGCAGCCTCGGCGGAACAGGGGGCTACGAGCAGTACTTC.

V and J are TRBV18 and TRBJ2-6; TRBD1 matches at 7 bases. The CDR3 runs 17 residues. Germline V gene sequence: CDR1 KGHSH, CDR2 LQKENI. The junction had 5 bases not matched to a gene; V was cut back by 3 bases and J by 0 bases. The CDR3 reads CASSPGQLLSGANVLTF. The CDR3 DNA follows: TGTGCCAGCTCACCGGGACAGCTGCTCTCTGGGGCCAACGTCCTGACTTTC.

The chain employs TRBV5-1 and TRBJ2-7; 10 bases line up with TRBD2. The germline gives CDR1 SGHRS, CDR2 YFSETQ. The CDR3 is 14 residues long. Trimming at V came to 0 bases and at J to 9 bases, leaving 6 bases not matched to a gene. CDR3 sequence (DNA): TGCGCCAGCAGCTTGGGTCTAGCGGGAGTACCGCAGTACTTC. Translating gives CASSLGLAGVPQYF.

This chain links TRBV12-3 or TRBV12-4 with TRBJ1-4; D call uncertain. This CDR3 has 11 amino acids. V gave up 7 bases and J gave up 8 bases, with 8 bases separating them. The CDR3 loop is CASTVREKLFF. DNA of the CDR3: TGTGCCAGCACGGTACGGGAAAAACTGTTTTTT.

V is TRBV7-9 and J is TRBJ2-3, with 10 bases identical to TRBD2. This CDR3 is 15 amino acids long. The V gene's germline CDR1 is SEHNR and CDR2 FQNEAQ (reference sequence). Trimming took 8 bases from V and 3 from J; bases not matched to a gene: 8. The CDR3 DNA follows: TGTGCCAGCGCGAGGGTAGCGGGGGGAACAGATACGCAGTATTTT. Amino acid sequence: CASARVAGGTDTQYF.

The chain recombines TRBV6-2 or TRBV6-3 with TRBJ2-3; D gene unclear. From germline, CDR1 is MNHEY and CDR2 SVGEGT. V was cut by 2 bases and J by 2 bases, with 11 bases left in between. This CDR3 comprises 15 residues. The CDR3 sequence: CASSYGLAYTDTQYF. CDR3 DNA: TGTGCCAGCAGTTACGGGTTAGCCTACACAGATACGCAGTATTTT.

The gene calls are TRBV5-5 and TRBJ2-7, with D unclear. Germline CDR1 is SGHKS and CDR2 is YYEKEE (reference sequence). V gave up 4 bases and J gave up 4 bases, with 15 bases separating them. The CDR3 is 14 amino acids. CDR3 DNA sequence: TGTGCCAGCAGCCTGTACGGAGTACTTTACGAGCAGTACTTC. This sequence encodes CASSLYGVLYEQYF.

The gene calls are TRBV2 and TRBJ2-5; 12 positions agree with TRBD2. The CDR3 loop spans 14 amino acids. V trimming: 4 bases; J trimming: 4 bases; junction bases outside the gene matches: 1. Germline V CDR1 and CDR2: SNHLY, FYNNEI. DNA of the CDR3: TGTGCCAGCAGTGCGACTAGCGGGAGAGAGACCCAGTACTTC. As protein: CASSATSGRETQYF.

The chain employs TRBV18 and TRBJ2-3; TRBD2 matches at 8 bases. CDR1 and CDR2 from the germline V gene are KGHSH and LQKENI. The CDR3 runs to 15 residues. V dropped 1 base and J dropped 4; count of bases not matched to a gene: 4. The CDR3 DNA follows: TGTGCCAGCTCACCACGGCCGGGAGGGGCAGATACGCAGTATTTT. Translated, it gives CASSPRPGGADTQYF.

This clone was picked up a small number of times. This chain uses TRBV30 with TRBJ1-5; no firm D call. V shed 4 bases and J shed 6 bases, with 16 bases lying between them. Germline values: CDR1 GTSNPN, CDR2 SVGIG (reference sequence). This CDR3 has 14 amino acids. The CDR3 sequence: CAWTPGYRSQPQHF. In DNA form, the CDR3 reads TGTGCCTGGACTCCCGGGTATCGTAGTCAGCCCCAGCATTTT.

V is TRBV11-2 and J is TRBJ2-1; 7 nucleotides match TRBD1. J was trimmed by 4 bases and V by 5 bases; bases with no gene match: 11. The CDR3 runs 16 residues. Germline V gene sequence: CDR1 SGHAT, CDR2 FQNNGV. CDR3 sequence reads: CASSLPGTENYNEQFF. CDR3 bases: TGTGCCAGCAGCCTCCCCGGGACAGAGAATTACAATGAGCAGTTCTTC.

Written as DNA, the CDR3 is TGTGCCAGCAGCTCGTGGACTAGCGGGGGGGTCAATGAGCAGTTCTTC. This sequence encodes CASSSWTSGGVNEQFF. This chain joins TRBV7-9 and TRBJ2-1; 15 positions agree with TRBD2. Trimming at V came to 4 bases and at J to 6 bases, leaving 4 bases not matched to a gene. Germline V gene sequence: CDR1 SEHNR, CDR2 FQNEAQ (reference sequence). The CDR3 spans 16 residues.

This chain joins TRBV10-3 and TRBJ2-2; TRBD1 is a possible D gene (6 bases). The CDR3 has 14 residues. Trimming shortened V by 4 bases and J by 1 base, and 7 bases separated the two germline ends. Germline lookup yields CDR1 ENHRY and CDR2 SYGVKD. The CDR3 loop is CAISVGGNTGELFF. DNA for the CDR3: TGTGCCATCAGTGTAGGGGGGAACACCGGGGAGCTGTTTTTT.

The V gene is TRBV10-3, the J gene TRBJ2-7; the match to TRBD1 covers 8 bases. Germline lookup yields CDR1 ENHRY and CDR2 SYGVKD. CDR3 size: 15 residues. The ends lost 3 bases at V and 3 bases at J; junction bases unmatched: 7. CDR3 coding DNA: TGTGCCATCAGTGACCCGGACAGGGCCGTCTACGAGCAGTACTTC. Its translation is CAISDPDRAVYEQYF.

The CDR3 here is CATSRETSGIQYF. The CDR3 DNA sequence: TGTGCCACCAGCAGAGAGACTAGCGGGATTCAGTACTTC. The gene calls are TRBV15 and TRBJ2-7; 11 positions agree with TRBD2. The CDR3 has 13 residues. Germline-derived CDR1 and CDR2 are LNHNV and YYDKDF (reference sequence). Trimming removed 0 bases from V and 10 bases from J; junction bases left unmatched: 2.

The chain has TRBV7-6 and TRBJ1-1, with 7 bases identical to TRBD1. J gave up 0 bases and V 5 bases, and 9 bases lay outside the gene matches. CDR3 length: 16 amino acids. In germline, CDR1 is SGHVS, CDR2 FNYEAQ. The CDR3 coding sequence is TGTGCCAGCAGCCCCGGCAGGGGACAGCTGAACACTGAAGCTTTCTTT. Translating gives CASSPGRGQLNTEAFF. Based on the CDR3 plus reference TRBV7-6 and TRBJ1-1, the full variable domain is GAGVSQSPRYKVTKRGQDVALRCDPISGHVSLYWYRQALGQGPEFLTYFNYEAQQDKSGLPNDRFSAERPEGSISTLTIQRTEQRDSAMYRCASSPGRGQLNTEAFFGQGTRLTVV.

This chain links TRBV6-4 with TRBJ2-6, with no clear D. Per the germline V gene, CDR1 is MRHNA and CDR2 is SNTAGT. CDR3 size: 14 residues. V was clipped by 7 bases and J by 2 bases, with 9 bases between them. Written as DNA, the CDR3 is TGTGCCAGCACCTCAGAGGCTGGGGCCAACGTCCTGACTTTC. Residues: CASTSEAGANVLTF.

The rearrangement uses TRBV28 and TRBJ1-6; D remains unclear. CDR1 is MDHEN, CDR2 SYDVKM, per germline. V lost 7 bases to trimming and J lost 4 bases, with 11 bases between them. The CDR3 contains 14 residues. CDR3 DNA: TGTGCCAGCACCTCCGATCGGTATAATTCACCCCTCCACTTT. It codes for CASTSDRYNSPLHF.

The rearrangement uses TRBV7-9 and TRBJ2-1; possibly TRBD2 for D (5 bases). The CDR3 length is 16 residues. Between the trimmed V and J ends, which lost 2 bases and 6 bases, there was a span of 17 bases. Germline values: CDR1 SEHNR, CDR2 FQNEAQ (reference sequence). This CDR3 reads CASSLRRSGTTNEQFF. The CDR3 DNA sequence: TGTGCCAGCAGCTTACGGAGGAGCGGCACAACCAATGAGCAGTTCTTC.

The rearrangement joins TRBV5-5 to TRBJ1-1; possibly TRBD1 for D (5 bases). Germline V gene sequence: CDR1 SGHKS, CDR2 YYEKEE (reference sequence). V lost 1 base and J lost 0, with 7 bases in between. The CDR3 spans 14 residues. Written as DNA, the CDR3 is TGTGCCAGCAGCTTGTGGGGCGTGAACACTGAAGCTTTCTTT. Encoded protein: CASSLWGVNTEAFF.

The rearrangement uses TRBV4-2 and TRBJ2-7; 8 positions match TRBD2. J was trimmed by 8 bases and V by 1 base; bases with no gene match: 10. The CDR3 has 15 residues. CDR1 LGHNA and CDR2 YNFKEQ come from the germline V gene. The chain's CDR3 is CASSQVTGGPVKQYF. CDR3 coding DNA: TGTGCCAGCAGCCAAGTTACGGGAGGGCCGGTAAAGCAGTACTTC.

CDR3 coding DNA: TGTGCCAGCAGGAGACAGGGGAACCACGAGCAGTACTTC. It encodes CASRRQGNHEQYF. V gene TRBV2 combines with J gene TRBJ2-7, with 8 bases fitting TRBD1. V shed 6 bases and J 5 bases; nucleotides not matched to a gene: 6. CDR3 length equals 13 residues. Germline loops: CDR1 SNHLY, CDR2 FYNNEI.